Each of the 25 T cell receptor beta chains below was sequenced from the same sample in a study of blood T cell repertoires in COVID-19. Some clones are missing from TCRdb's copy, which holds only in-frame ones; the method was immunoSEQ multiplex PCR. The repertoire holds 150,000 to 200,000 clones, with approximately 88% as singletons. The specimen sequenced was PBMCs or T cells enriched from blood (not recorded which). All receptors derive from a man between 65 and 85 years old who had been exposed to COVID-19.

V and J are TRBV5-1 and TRBJ1-2, with D hard to call. Germline V gene data show CDR1 as SGHRS and CDR2 as YFSETQ. The CDR3 consists of 13 residues. The V gene lost 5 bases and the J gene lost 2 bases, with 10 bases spanning the gap. In DNA, the CDR3 is TGCGCCAGCAGGAGGGAGGCGAACTATGGCTACACCTTC. Translation gives CASRREANYGYTF.

This chain joins TRBV19 and TRBJ2-3; 14 bases line up with TRBD2. The germline V gene encodes CDR1 LNHDA and CDR2 SQIVND (reference sequence). The V segment lost 7 bases and the J segment 4 bases; nucleotides outside the gene matches: 10. This CDR3 is 17 amino acids long. CDR3 coding DNA: TGTGCCAGTATGGAGGCGGGACTAGCGGGGGTCGCAGATACGCAGTATTTT. Residues: CASMEAGLAGVADTQYF.

The V and J genes are TRBV18 and TRBJ2-3; 8 bases align to TRBD2. This CDR3 contains 16 residues. Per the germline V gene, CDR1 is KGHSH and CDR2 is LQKENI. V shed 3 bases and J 6 bases; nucleotides not matched to a gene: 11. CDR3 protein: CASSPPNGRAKDTQYF. CDR3 in DNA: TGTGCCAGCTCACCGCCTAACGGGAGGGCCAAGGATACGCAGTATTTT.

The CDR3 DNA reads as TGCAGCGTCAGGGGAGACACTGAAGCTTTCTTT. It is translated as CSVRGDTEAFF. V and J are TRBV29-1 and TRBJ1-1; TRBD1 might be the D (6 bases). Trimming took 6 bases from V and 3 from J, leaving 8 bases between them. This CDR3 comprises 11 residues. The germline gives CDR1 SQVTM, CDR2 ANQGSEA.

The chain uses TRBV3-1 (or the pseudogene TRBV3-2) and TRBJ1-2; perhaps TRBD1 as D (5 bases). The CDR3 is 13 residues long. V gave up 2 bases and J gave up 10 bases, with 14 bases separating them. Per germline, CDR1 LGHDT and CDR2 YNNKEL (reference sequence). This chain's CDR3 is CASSQTQTAHYTF. DNA for the CDR3: TGTGCCAGCAGCCAAACCCAGACAGCGCACTACACCTTC.

This clone occurred a few times. V usage is TRBV9 and J usage is TRBJ2-5, with 7 bases lining up with TRBD1. Germline values: CDR1 SGDLS, CDR2 YYNGEE. The V and J ends lost 1 base and 2 bases, in that order; junction bases with no gene match: 8. The length of the CDR3 is 16 residues. The CDR3 loop is CASSVSAGGKQETQYF. In DNA form, the CDR3 reads TGTGCCAGCAGCGTATCGGCAGGGGGAAAGCAAGAGACCCAGTACTTC. Full variable domain (missing parts from reference TRBV9 and TRBJ2-5): DSGVTQTPKHLITATGQRVTLRCSPRSGDLSVYWYQQSLDQGLQFLIQYYNGEERAKGNILERFSAQQFPDLHSELNLSSLELGDSALYFCASSVSAGGKQETQYFGPGTRLLVL.

CDR3 coding DNA: TGTGCCAGTAGAATGCTACAGGGGGCGGGCGCTCGCGAAAAACTGTTTTTT. Translated, it gives CASRMLQGAGAREKLFF. The chain joins TRBV19 to TRBJ1-4, with 9 bases fitting TRBD1. CDR1 and CDR2 from the germline V gene are LNHDA and SQIVND (reference sequence). This CDR3 region has 17 residues. The J segment lost 8 bases and the V segment lost 6 bases, leaving 16 bases of the junction unmatched.

V gene TRBV18 combines with J gene TRBJ1-1; 7 bases map to TRBD1. This CDR3 region has 14 residues. Per the germline V gene, CDR1 is KGHSH and CDR2 is LQKENI. The junction had 4 bases not matched to a gene; V was cut back by 3 bases and J by 3 bases. Here the CDR3 DNA reads TGTGCCAGCTCACCTTCCACAGGGGACACTGAAGCTTTCTTT. This translates into CASSPSTGDTEAFF.

The chain recombines TRBV2 with TRBJ2-7; D is unresolved. The germline CDR1 and CDR2 sequences are SNHLY and FYNNEI. The CDR3 spans 12 residues. V lost 4 bases, J lost 0 bases, and 4 bases lay in between. CDR3 residues: CASSGHSYEQYF. Written as DNA, the CDR3 is TGTGCCAGCAGTGGACACTCCTACGAGCAGTACTTC. Drawing the rest from reference TRBV2 and TRBJ2-7, the complete variable domain is EPEVTQTPSHQVTQMGQEVILRCVPISNHLYFYWYRQILGQKVEFLVSFYNNEISEKSEIFDDQFSVERPDGSNFTLKIRSTKLEDSAMYFCASSGHSYEQYFGPGTRLTVT.

V and J are TRBV6-5 and TRBJ2-1; 8 bases are shared with TRBD1. The CDR3 runs to 15 residues. J lost 4 bases, V lost 8 bases, and 10 bases had no gene match. CDR1 is MNHEY and CDR2 is SVGAGI in the germline V gene. The CDR3 reads CASLTGTGLYNEQFF. Written as DNA, the CDR3 is TGTGCCAGCCTCACCGGGACAGGATTGTACAATGAGCAGTTCTTC.

J is TRBJ1-2 and V is TRBV29-1, with D possibly TRBD1 on 5 matching bases. The CDR3 runs 13 residues. The V and J ends lost 7 bases and 5 bases respectively, with 17 bases between them. CDR1 is SQVTM and CDR2 is ANQGSEA in the germline V gene. CDR3 sequence: CSGWQGAGYGYTF. CDR3 coding DNA: TGCAGCGGGTGGCAGGGCGCAGGGTATGGCTACACCTTC. The full variable domain, in which reference TRBV29-1 and TRBJ1-2 provide the parts outside the CDR3, is SAVISQKPSRDICQRGTSLTIQCQVDSQVTMMFWYRQQPGQSLTLIATANQGSEATYESGFVIDKFPISRPNLTFSTLTVSNMSPEDSSIYLCSGWQGAGYGYTFGSGTRLTVV.

V is TRBV28 and J is TRBJ1-1; no clear D. Trimming shortened V by 6 bases and J by 0 bases, and 5 bases separated the two germline ends. The CDR3 spans 12 residues. Germline CDR1 and CDR2: MDHEN and SYDVKM. CDR3 in DNA: TGTGCCAGCAGCCTAATGAACACTGAAGCTTTCTTT. This codes for CASSLMNTEAFF.

On this clone: Other DNA sequences in this sample translate to the same CDR3. This rearrangement joins TRBV2 to TRBJ2-5; 8 bases fit TRBD1. The J segment lost 5 bases and the V segment lost 4 bases, leaving 6 bases of the junction unmatched. The CDR3 is made up of 14 amino acids. Germline-derived CDR1 and CDR2 are SNHLY and FYNNEI. The CDR3 DNA sequence: TGTGCCAGCAGTGGACAGGGGCTTCGGGAGACCCAGTACTTC. Translation gives CASSGQGLRETQYF.

This chain links TRBV21-1 with TRBJ2-1; the DNA was not compared with TRBD1, the D call given in the table. TRBV21-1 is reported as a pseudogene. The CDR3 runs 15 residues. CDR3 sequence: CASSKKQGLYNEQFF. For the CDR3, the DNA is TGTGCCAGCAGCAAAAAACAGGGTTTGTACAATGAGCAGTTCTTC.

The V gene is TRBV5-4, the J gene TRBJ2-3; 11 nucleotides agree with TRBD2. The CDR3 is 14 amino acids. Per the germline V gene, CDR1 is SGHNT and CDR2 is YYREEE (reference sequence). J gave up 5 bases and V 5 bases, and 4 bases lay outside the gene matches. The CDR3 loop reads CASRLAGGLDTQYF. For the CDR3, the DNA is TGTGCCAGCAGGCTAGCGGGGGGCCTAGATACGCAGTATTTT.

The J gene is TRBJ2-7, the V gene TRBV15; D may be TRBD2 (6 bases). V was clipped by 3 bases and J by 2 bases, with 14 bases between them. The CDR3 extends over 15 amino acids. CDR1 LNHNV and CDR2 YYDKDF come from the germline V gene (reference sequence). The CDR3 reads CATSSRVGGAYEQYF. The CDR3, as DNA: TGTGCCACCAGCAGCCGTGTCGGGGGAGCCTACGAGCAGTACTTC.

The chain is built from TRBV18 and TRBJ1-6, with TRBD1 identical over 7 bases. Germline V gene sequence: CDR1 KGHSH, CDR2 LQKENI. The trim removed 4 bases at V and 7 bases at J, leaving 13 bases unmatched. This CDR3 region has 17 residues. This chain's CDR3 is CASSLSIPGQPNSPLHF. The DNA for the CDR3 is TGTGCCAGCTCACTCTCTATACCGGGACAGCCAAATTCACCCCTCCACTTT.

V usage is TRBV15 and J usage is TRBJ1-6, with TRBD1 matching 8 bases. This CDR3 region has 17 residues. V lost 3 bases, J lost 2 bases, and 6 bases stayed unmatched. Germline V gene lookup returns CDR1 LNHNV and CDR2 YYDKDF (reference sequence). The chain's CDR3 is CATSSPDRGPYNSPLHF. CDR3 in DNA: TGTGCCACCAGCAGTCCTGACAGGGGTCCCTATAATTCACCCCTCCACTTT.

The CDR3 DNA follows: TGCGCCAGCAGCCAGGACACCCGAGAGGGGAGGGTTGGCTACACCTTC. Protein sequence: CASSQDTREGRVGYTF. V is TRBV4-3 and J is TRBJ1-2, with D perhaps matching TRBD1 (5 bases). The CDR3 is 16 amino acids. CDR1 and CDR2 from the germline V gene are LGHNA and YSLEER. V lost 3 bases, J lost 7 bases, and 21 bases lay in between.

The gene calls are TRBV21-1 and TRBJ2-7; the listed D gene, TRBD1, was not tested against the DNA. TRBV21-1 is annotated as a pseudogene. The CDR3 is 16 amino acids. Written as DNA, the CDR3 is TGTGCCAGCATCACAGAGCCGGGACAGGGGATTCGGGAGCAGTACTTC. As protein: CASITEPGQGIREQYF.

The chain recombines TRBV28 with TRBJ1-5; D might be TRBD1 (5 bases). The ends were cut back, 6 bases at V and 2 bases at J, with 8 bases in the middle. CDR1 and CDR2 (germline): MDHEN, SYDVKM. CDR3 length: 13 residues. The CDR3 DNA sequence: TGTGCCAGCAGGGGGGAGGGCAATCAGCCCCAGCATTTT. Translating gives CASRGEGNQPQHF.

The chain carries TRBV3-1 (or the pseudogene TRBV3-2) and TRBJ1-1; weak D call: TRBD1 (6 bases). CDR1 is LGHDT and CDR2 is YNNKEL in the germline V gene (reference sequence). V lost 8 bases, J lost 3 bases, and 19 bases lay in between. The CDR3 is made up of 15 amino acids. CDR3 bases: TGTGCCAGCGGACGCGGGGGAGGGGGACACACTGAAGCTTTCTTT. Encoded protein: CASGRGGGGHTEAFF.

Worth noting for this clone: The conserved final phenylalanine or tryptophan is absent from the CDR3, which likely points to a read error. The J gene is TRBJ2-7, the V gene TRBV6-5; 8 bases align to TRBD1. The CDR3 covers 14 residues. Germline CDR1 is MNHEY and CDR2 is SVGAGI. The trim removed 5 bases at V and 5 bases at J, leaving 8 bases unmatched. The CDR3 DNA is TGTGCCAGCAGTCGGACAGGGACCTTTGACGAGCAGTACCTC. Its translation: CASSRTGTFDEQYL.

As to this clone: A much bigger clone sits one base away, suggesting this may be a read error. In the same sample, other DNA sequences code for this CDR3. The chain joins TRBV7-9 to TRBJ2-7; 7 bases are shared with TRBD1. With 5 bases clipped from V and 2 bases from J, the junction kept 3 bases outside the gene matches. This CDR3 comprises 13 residues. Germline lookup yields CDR1 SEHNR and CDR2 FQNEAQ (reference sequence). Written as DNA, the CDR3 is TGTGCCAGCAGCCGGCAGGGGGCCTACGAGCAGTACTTC. Its translation is CASSRQGAYEQYF.

The V and J genes are TRBV7-9 and TRBJ2-2; 9 bases line up with TRBD1. With V trimmed by 5 bases and J by 2 bases, 6 bases remained unmatched. CDR1 and CDR2 (germline): SEHNR, FQNEAQ (reference sequence). The CDR3 runs 16 residues. CDR3 sequence: CASSRPTGGNTGELFF. CDR3 sequence (DNA): TGTGCCAGCAGCCGCCCCACAGGGGGCAACACCGGGGAGCTGTTTTTT.